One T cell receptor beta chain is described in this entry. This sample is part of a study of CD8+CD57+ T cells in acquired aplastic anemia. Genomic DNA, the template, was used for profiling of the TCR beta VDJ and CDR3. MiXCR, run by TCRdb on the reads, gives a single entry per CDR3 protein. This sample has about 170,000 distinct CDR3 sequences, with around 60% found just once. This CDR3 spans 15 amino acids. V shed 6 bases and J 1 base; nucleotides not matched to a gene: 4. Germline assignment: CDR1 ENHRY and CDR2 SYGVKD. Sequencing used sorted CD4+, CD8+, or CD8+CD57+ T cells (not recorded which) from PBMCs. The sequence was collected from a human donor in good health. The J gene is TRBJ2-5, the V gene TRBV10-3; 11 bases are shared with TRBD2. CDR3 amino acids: CAIRPSGGFQETQYF. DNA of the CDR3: TGTGCCATCAGGCCTAGCGGGGGGTTCCAAGAGACCCAGTACTTC.